Sequencing of this T cell receptor beta chain was carried out in a study of T cell repertoires in cytomegalovirus infection. Study-wide context: Recently identified HLA-C-restricted CMV epitopes were among the peptides used. Based on public TCR beta signatures, there were indications of CMV infection and of a matching HLA type.

To note about this clonotype: What it binds is not known.

Findings and caveats of the study: Dominant in the ex vivo response were TCR beta clonotypes restricted by HLA-C and specific for CMV.

TCRdb fed the reads into MiXCR, producing one record per CDR3 protein. The data hold approximately 990,000 distinct CDR3 sequences, with roughly 31% observed a single time. Germline assignment: CDR1 SNHLY and CDR2 FYNNEI. The V gene lost 2 bases and the J gene lost 0 bases, with 8 bases spanning the gap. CDR3 length equals 15 residues. This specimen was cultured CD8+ T cells from PBMCs, taken from culture after CMV antigen stimulation. This chain links TRBV2 with TRBJ2-1, with D possibly matching TRBD2 (6 bases). The receptor comes from a human donor in good health (CMV status not recorded). Some clones in this sample may be carry-over from other donors' samples. The chain's CDR3 is CASSEIGSSYNEQFF. The CDR3 DNA reads as TGTGCCAGCAGTGAAATCGGGAGCTCCTACAATGAGCAGTTCTTC.